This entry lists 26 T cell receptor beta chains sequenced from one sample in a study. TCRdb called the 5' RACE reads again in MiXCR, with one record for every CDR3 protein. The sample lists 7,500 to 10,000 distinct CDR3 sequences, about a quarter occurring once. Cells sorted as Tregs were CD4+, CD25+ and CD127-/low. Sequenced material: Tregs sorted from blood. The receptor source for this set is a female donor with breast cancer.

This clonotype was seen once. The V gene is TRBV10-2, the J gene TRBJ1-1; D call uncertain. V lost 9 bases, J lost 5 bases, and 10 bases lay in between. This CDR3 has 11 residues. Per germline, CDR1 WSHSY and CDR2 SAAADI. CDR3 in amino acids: CARMGKTEAFF. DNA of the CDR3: TGCGCCAGGATGGGGAAAACTGAAGCTTTCTTT.

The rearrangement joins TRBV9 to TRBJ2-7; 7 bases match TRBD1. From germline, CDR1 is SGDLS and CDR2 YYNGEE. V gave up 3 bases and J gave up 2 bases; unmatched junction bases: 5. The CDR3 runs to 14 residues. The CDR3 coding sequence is TGTGCCAGCAGCGGCCGGGACAGCCCCTACGAGCAGTACTTC. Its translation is CASSGRDSPYEQYF.

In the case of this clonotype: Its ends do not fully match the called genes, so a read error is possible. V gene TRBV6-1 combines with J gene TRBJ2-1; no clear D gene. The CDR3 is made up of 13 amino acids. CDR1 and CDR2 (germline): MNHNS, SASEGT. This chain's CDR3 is CASRSLNYNEQCF. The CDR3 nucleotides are TGTGCCAGCCGAAGCTTAAATTACAATGAGCAGTGCTTC.

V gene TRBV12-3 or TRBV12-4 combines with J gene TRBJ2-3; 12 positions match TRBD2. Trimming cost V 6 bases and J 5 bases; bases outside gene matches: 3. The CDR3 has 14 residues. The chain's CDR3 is CASSSSGRGDTQYF. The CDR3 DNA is TGTGCCAGCAGCTCTAGCGGGAGGGGAGATACGCAGTATTTT.

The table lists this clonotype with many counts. CDR3 sequence: CASSERLAYNEQFF. The CDR3 nucleotides read TGTGCCAGCAGTGAACGACTAGCCTACAATGAGCAGTTCTTC. The chain combines TRBV6-1 with TRBJ2-1, with D possibly matching TRBD2 (6 bases). Germline V gives CDR1 MNHNS, CDR2 SASEGT. V was shortened by 2 bases and J by 2 bases, with 7 bases between the two germline ends. CDR3 size: 14 residues.

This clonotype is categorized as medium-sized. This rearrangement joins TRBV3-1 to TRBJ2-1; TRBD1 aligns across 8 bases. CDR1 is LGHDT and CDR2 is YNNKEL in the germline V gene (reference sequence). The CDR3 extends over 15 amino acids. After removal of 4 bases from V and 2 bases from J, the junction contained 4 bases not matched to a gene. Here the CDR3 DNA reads TGTGCCAGCAGCCGGGACAGGTTCCCCTACAATGAGCAGTTCTTC. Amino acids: CASSRDRFPYNEQFF.

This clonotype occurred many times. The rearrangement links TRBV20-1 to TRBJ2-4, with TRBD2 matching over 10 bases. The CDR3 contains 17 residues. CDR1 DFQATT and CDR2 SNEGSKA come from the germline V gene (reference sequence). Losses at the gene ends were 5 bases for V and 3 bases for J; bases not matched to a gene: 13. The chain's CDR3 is CSAREAIGLADKNIQYF. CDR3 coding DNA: TGCAGTGCTCGGGAAGCGATTGGACTAGCGGACAAAAACATTCAGTACTTC.

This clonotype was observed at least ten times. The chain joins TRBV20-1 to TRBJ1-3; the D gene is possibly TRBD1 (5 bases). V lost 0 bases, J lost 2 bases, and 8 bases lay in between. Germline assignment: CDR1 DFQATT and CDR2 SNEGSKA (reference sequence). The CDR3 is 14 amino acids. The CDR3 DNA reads TGCAGTGCTAGAGATATGGGACCTGGAAACACCATATATTTT. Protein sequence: CSARDMGPGNTIYF.

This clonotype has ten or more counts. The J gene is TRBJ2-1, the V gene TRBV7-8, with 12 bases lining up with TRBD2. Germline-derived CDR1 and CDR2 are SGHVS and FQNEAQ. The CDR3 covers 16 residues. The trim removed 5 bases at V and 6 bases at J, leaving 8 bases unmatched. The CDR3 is CASSPPSGRAFNEQFF. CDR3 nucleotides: TGTGCCAGCAGCCCACCTAGCGGGAGGGCCTTCAATGAGCAGTTCTTC.

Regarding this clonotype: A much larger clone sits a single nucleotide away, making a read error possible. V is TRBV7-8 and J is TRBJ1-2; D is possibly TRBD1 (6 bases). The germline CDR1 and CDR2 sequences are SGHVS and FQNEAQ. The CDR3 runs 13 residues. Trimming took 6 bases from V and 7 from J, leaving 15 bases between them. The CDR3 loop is CASRQQGSGGYTF. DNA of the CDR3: TGTGCCAGCAGACAACAGGGCTCGGGTGGCTACACCTTC.

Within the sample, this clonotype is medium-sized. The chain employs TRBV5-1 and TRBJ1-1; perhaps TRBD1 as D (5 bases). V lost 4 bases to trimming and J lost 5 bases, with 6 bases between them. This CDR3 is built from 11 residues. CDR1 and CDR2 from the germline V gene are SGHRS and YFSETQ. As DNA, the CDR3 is TGCGCCAGCAGCCAGGGAACTGAAGCTTTCTTT. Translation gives CASSQGTEAFF.

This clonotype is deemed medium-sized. Written as DNA, the CDR3 is TGTGCCAGCAGTACAGGACAGTATGGCTACACCTTC. Protein: CASSTGQYGYTF. The gene calls are TRBV27 and TRBJ1-2; possible D gene TRBD1, 6 bases. This CDR3 has 12 residues. V lost 5 bases and J 5 bases, leaving 9 bases between the germline ends. Looked up from germline, CDR1 is MNHEY and CDR2 is SMNVEV (reference sequence).

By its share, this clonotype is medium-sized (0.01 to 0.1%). CDR3 in DNA: TGTGCCACCAGCAGAGCAAGTTACGGCGGTACGCAGTATTTT. This translates into CATSRASYGGTQYF. This chain links TRBV15 with TRBJ2-3, with no clear D. Trimming removed 1 base at V and 8 bases at J, with 13 bases between. The germline CDR1 and CDR2 sequences are LNHNV and YYDKDF (reference sequence). This CDR3 region has 14 residues.

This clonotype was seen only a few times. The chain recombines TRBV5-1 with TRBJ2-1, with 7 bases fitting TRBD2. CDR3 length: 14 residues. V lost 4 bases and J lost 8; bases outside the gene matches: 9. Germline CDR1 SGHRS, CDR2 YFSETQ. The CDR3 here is CASSTGLVWDEQFF. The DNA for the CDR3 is TGCGCCAGCAGCACCGGACTAGTCTGGGATGAGCAGTTCTTC. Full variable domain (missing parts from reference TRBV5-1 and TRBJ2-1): KAGVTQTPRYLIKTRGQQVTLSCSPISGHRSVSWYQQTPGQGLQFLFEYFSETQRNKGNFPGRFSGRQFSNSRSEMNVSTLELGDSALYLCASSTGLVWDEQFFGPGTRLTVL.

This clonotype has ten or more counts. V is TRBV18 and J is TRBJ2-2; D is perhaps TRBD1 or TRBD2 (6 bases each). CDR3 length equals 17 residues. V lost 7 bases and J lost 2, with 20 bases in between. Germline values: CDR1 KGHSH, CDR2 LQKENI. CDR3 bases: TGTGCCAGCTGCCCCCGGCGGGACAAATCCAACACCGGGGAGCTGTTTTTT. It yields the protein CASCPRRDKSNTGELFF.

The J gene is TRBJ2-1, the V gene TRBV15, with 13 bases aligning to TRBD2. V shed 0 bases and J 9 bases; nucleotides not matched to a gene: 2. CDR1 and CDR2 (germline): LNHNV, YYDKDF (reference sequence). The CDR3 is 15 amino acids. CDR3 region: CATSRERLAGGEQFF. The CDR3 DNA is TGTGCCACCAGCAGAGAAAGACTAGCGGGAGGTGAGCAGTTCTTC.

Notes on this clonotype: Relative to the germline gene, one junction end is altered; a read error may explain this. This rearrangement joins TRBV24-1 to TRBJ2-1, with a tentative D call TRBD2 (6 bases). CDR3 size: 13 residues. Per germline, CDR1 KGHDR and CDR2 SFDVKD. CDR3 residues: CATSEYGGDEQSF. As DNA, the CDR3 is TGTGCCACCAGTGAATACGGGGGTGATGAGCAGTCCTTC.

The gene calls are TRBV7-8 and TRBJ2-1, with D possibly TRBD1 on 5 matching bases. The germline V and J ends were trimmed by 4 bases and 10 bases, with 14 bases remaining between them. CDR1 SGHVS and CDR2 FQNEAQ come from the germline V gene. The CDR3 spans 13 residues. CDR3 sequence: CASSSNQGSEQFF. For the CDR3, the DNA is TGTGCCAGCAGCTCAAACCAGGGAAGCGAGCAGTTCTTC.

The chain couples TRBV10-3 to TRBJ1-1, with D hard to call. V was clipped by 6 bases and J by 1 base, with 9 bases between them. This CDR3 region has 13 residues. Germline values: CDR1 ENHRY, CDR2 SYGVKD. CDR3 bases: TGTGCCATCAGGGACCTCGGGAACACTGAAGCTTTCTTT. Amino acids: CAIRDLGNTEAFF.

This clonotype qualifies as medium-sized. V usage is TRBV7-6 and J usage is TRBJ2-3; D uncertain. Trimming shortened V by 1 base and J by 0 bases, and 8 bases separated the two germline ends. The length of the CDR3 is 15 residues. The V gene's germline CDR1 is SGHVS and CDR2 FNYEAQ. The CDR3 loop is CASSLGVRSTDTQYF. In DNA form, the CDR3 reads TGTGCCAGCAGCTTAGGAGTGAGGAGCACAGATACGCAGTATTTT.

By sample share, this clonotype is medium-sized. The CDR3, as DNA: TGTGCCAGCAGTGAAGCCGTAGACAGGGCGATTTTCTATGGCTACACCTTC. Translating gives CASSEAVDRAIFYGYTF. The chain links TRBV6-1 to TRBJ1-2; TRBD1 matches at 7 bases. There are 17 residues in the CDR3. V lost 0 bases, J lost 4 bases, and 11 bases stayed unmatched. Germline-derived CDR1 and CDR2 are MNHNS and SASEGT.

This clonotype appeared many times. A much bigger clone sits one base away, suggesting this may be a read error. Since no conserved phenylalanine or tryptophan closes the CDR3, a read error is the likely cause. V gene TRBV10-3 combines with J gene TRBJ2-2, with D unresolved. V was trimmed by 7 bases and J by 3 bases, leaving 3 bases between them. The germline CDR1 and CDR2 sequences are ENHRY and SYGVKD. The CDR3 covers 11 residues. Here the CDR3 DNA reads TGTGCCATCATGGACACCGGGGAGCTGTTTCTT. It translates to CAIMDTGELFL.

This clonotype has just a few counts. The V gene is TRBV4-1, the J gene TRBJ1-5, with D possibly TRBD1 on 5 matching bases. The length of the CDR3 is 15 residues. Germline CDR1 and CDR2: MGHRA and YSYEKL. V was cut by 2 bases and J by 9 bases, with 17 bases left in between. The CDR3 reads CASSQTRDGGSPQHF. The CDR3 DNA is TGCGCCAGCAGCCAAACCCGGGACGGAGGTTCGCCCCAGCATTTT.

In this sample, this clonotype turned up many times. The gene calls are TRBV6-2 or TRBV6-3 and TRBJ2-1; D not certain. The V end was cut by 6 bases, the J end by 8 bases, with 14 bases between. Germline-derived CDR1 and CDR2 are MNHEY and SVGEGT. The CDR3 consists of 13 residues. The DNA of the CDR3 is TGTGCCAGCAGCAGATCCGCCCAGGATGAGCAGTTCTTC. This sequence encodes CASSRSAQDEQFF.

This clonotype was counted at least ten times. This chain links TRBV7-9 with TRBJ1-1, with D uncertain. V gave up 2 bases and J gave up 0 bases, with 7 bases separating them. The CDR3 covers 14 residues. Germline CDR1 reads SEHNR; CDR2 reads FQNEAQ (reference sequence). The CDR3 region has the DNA TGTGCCAGCAGCTTAAGAGGCTTGAACACTGAAGCTTTCTTT. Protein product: CASSLRGLNTEAFF.

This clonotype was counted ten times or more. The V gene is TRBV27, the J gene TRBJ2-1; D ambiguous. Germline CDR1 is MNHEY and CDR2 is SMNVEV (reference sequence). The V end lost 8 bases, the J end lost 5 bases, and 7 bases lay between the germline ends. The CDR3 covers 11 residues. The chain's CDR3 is CASGRNNEQFF. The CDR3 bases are TGTGCCAGCGGGCGGAACAATGAGCAGTTCTTC.